These 16 T cell receptor beta chains came from one sample sequenced in a study of sequential checkpoint blockade in melanoma. Generated by immunoSEQ multiplex PCR, the TCRdb table keeps only in-frame clones and is missing some. This table has about 22,000 clones, around 70% appearing once. Documented treatment: randomized to nivolumab then ipilimumab (arm A) or the reverse (arm B). Here the sequenced sample was CD8+ T cells sorted from blood (inferred from file names), taken from a patient given nivolumab and ipilimumab in sequence. The receptors were sampled from a human donor with melanoma.

The chain uses TRBV4-1 and TRBJ2-2, with 11 bases that match TRBD1. The CDR3 runs to 15 residues. Losses at the gene ends were 5 bases for V and 6 bases for J; bases not matched to a gene: 5. Germline CDR1 and CDR2: MGHRA and YSYEKL. CDR3 region: CASSFGQGAAGELFF. The CDR3 region has the DNA TGCGCCAGCAGCTTCGGACAGGGGGCTGCCGGGGAGCTGTTTTTT.

CDR3: CASSQEQGYEQYF. The CDR3 nucleotides are TGTGCCAGCAGCCAAGAACAGGGCTACGAGCAGTACTTC. V usage is TRBV5-3 and J usage is TRBJ2-7, with D possibly matching TRBD1 (6 bases). TRBV5-3 is recorded as an ORF, its role being uncertain. V gave up 8 bases and J gave up 3 bases, with 15 bases separating them. The CDR3 consists of 13 residues.

This clone was seen just once. V is TRBV7-9 and J is TRBJ2-5, with 7 bases fitting TRBD1. This CDR3 is built from 15 residues. From germline, CDR1 is SEHNR and CDR2 FQNEAQ (reference sequence). J was trimmed by 5 bases and V by 3 bases; bases with no gene match: 9. CDR3 region: CASSFGNRGLETQYF. CDR3 nucleotide sequence: TGTGCCAGCAGCTTTGGAAACAGGGGTTTGGAGACCCAGTACTTC.

The V gene is TRBV7-9, the J gene TRBJ2-7; no reliable D call. Germline V gives CDR1 SEHNR, CDR2 FQNEAQ (reference sequence). The CDR3 covers 11 residues. V shed 5 bases and J shed 7 bases, with 9 bases lying between them. DNA for the CDR3: TGTGCCAGCAGCCGTGGTGAGGAGCAGTACGTC. This codes for CASSRGEEQYV.

CDR3: CASSWAGTSGDTQYF. The CDR3 DNA is TGTGCCAGCAGTTGGGCCGGGACTAGCGGTGATACGCAGTATTTT. The chain couples TRBV28 to TRBJ2-3; 11 bases map to TRBD2. The CDR3 sequence is 15 residues long. Germline-derived CDR1 and CDR2 are MDHEN and SYDVKM. With 4 bases clipped from V and 6 bases from J, the junction kept 6 bases outside the gene matches.

This sequence joins TRBV5-1 and TRBJ2-5, with 11 bases fitting TRBD1. The germline V gene encodes CDR1 SGHRS and CDR2 YFSETQ. The length of the CDR3 is 16 residues. The V and J ends lost 2 bases and 5 bases, in that order; junction bases with no gene match: 8. In DNA form, the CDR3 reads TGCGCCAGCAGCTTTCGGACAGGGGGCTCTGGTGAGACCCAGTACTTC. Its protein product is CASSFRTGGSGETQYF.

The rearrangement uses TRBV4-1 and TRBJ2-2; 8 bases are a match to TRBD1. Losses at the gene ends were 4 bases for V and 4 bases for J; bases not matched to a gene: 5. The CDR3 is 15 amino acids. Germline CDR1 and CDR2: MGHRA and YSYEKL. Here the CDR3 DNA reads TGCGCCAGCAGCCGGCGCGACAGGGGCACCGGGGAGCTGTTTTTT. Protein product: CASSRRDRGTGELFF.

This chain connects TRBV21-1 to TRBJ2-7; no DNA check was done on the table's D call, TRBD1. TRBV21-1 is shown as a pseudogene. The CDR3 has 14 amino acids. CDR3 in DNA: TGTGCCAGCACCGATGACAGGTCCGCCGGCGAGCAGTACTTC. As protein: CASTDDRSAGEQYF.

Only a few counts were recorded for this clone. The genes are TRBV5-1 and TRBJ2-5; 8 bases are a match to TRBD1. Trimming removed 4 bases from V and 4 bases from J; junction bases left unmatched: 9. Germline CDR1 is SGHRS and CDR2 is YFSETQ. This CDR3 contains 15 residues. The CDR3 sequence: CASSRTGIPAETQYF. DNA for the CDR3: TGCGCCAGCAGCCGGACAGGGATACCTGCAGAGACCCAGTACTTC.

The chain links TRBV9 to TRBJ2-2; 11 bases match TRBD2. The germline CDR1 and CDR2 sequences are SGDLS and YYNGEE. The CDR3 consists of 16 residues. J gave up 3 bases and V 3 bases, and 4 bases lay outside the gene matches. The CDR3 sequence: CASSATSGTHTGELFF. CDR3 nucleotide sequence: TGTGCCAGCAGCGCGACTAGCGGGACGCACACCGGGGAGCTGTTTTTT.

The V gene is TRBV28, the J gene TRBJ1-4; 11 nucleotides line up with TRBD1. The ends lost 5 bases at V and 7 bases at J; junction bases unmatched: 9. The germline V gene encodes CDR1 MDHEN and CDR2 SYDVKM. The CDR3 loop spans 16 amino acids. CDR3 DNA: TGTGCCAGCAGTCTAGATCCGGGGACAGGGGGTGAAAAACTGTTTTTT. Its protein product is CASSLDPGTGGEKLFF.

This CDR3 reads CASSFGGSGGETQYF. CDR3 coding DNA: TGCGCCAGCAGCTTCGGGGGAAGTGGGGGGGAGACCCAGTACTTC. The rearrangement links TRBV5-1 to TRBJ2-5, with D possibly TRBD2 on 6 matching bases. CDR1 SGHRS and CDR2 YFSETQ come from the germline V gene. V lost 2 bases to trimming and J lost 5 bases, with 16 bases between them. This CDR3 spans 15 amino acids.

This clone was found once. J is TRBJ2-1 and V is TRBV7-3; the match to TRBD1 covers 9 bases. The CDR3 contains 15 residues. CDR1 is SGHTA, CDR2 FQGTGA, per germline. V shed 7 bases, J shed 0 bases, and the junction held 4 bases outside the gene matches. CDR3 residues: CASNQGQGSYNEQFF. The CDR3 region has the DNA TGTGCCAGCAACCAGGGACAGGGCTCCTACAATGAGCAGTTCTTC.

The chain couples TRBV5-6 to TRBJ1-3; 7 bases fit TRBD1. The J segment lost 2 bases and the V segment lost 1 base, leaving 6 bases of the junction unmatched. The CDR3 is 16 amino acids. The germline CDR1 and CDR2 sequences are SGHDT and YYEEEE. The CDR3 sequence: CASSLWVQGAGNTIYF. The CDR3 bases are TGTGCCAGCAGCTTGTGGGTGCAGGGGGCTGGAAACACCATATATTTT.

The genes are TRBV6-6 and TRBJ1-5; D is possibly TRBD1 (6 bases). V lost 5 bases, J lost 3 bases, and 11 bases lay in between. Germline values: CDR1 MNHNY, CDR2 SVGAGI (reference sequence). The CDR3 runs to 14 residues. The CDR3 sequence: CASSPWDTNQPQHF. In nucleotides, the CDR3 is TGTGCCAGCAGTCCCTGGGACACCAATCAGCCCCAGCATTTT.

V and J are TRBV9 and TRBJ1-1; possible D gene TRBD1, 5 bases. The ends were cut back, 3 bases at V and 4 bases at J, with 13 bases in the middle. From germline, CDR1 is SGDLS and CDR2 YYNGEE. The CDR3 contains 14 residues. Written as DNA, the CDR3 is TGTGCCAGCAGCGCTTCCAGGGTGCCCACTGAAGCTTTCTTT. This translates into CASSASRVPTEAFF.